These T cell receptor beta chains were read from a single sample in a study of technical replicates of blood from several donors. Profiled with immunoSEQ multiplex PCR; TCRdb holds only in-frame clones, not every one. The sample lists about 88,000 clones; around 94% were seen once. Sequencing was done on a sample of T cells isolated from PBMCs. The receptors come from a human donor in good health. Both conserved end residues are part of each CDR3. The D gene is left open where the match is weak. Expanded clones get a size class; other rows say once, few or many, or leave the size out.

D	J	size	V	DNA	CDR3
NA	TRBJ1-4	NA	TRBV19	TGTGCCAGTAGTATCCTCGGCGGAGCACAAAATGAAAAACTGTTTTTT	CASSILGGAQNEKLFF
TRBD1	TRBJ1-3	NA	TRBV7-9	TGTGCCAGCAGCTTACAAACCGCCGGGACAGGGGGACACACCATATATTTT	CASSLQTAGTGGHTIYF
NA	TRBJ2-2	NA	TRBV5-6	TGTGCCAGCAGCTTGTTAAGCCGCCCGAACACCGGGGAGCTGTTTTTT	CASSLLSRPNTGELFF
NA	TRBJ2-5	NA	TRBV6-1	TGTGCCAGCAGTGATTTTTCGGGAGTGATCCTCAAGACCCAGTACTTC	CASSDFSGVILKTQYF
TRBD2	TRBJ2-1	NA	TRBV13	TGTGCCAGCAGCTTCGAGCGGGAGATAAATGAGCAGTTCTTC	CASSFEREINEQFF
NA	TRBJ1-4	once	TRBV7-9	TGTGCCAGCAGCGTCCGGACAGTCGGCGGGGAAAAACTGTTTTTT	CASSVRTVGGEKLFF
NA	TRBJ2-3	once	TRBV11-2	TGTGCCAGCAGCTTAGTCGTAGAATACACAGATACGCAGTATTTT	CASSLVVEYTDTQYF
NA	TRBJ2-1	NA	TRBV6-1	TGTGCCAGCAGTGAAGGGGGGCGGCTCGGGTACAATGAGCAGTTCTTC	CASSEGGRLGYNEQFF
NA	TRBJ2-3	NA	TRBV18	TGTGCCAGCTCACCACCGGGGTGGACTAGCACAGATACGCAGTATTTT	CASSPPGWTSTDTQYF
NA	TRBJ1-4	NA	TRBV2	TGTGCCAGCAGCTCCCCAGGGGCGGATAATGAAAAACTGTTTTTT	CASSSPGADNEKLFF
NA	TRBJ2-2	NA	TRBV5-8	TGTGCCCCCTATGCGTTGCAGGGAATAACCGGGGAGCTGTTTTTT	CAPYALQGITGELFF
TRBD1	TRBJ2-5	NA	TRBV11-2	TGTGCCAGCAGCCCTCCGAGACAGGGGCTTCAAGAGACCCAGTACTTC	CASSPPRQGLQETQYF
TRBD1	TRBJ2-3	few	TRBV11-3	TGTGCCAGCAGCTTCCGGGACAGGACCACAGATACGCAGTATTTT	CASSFRDRTTDTQYF
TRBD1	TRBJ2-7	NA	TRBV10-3	TGTGCCATCAGTGATAAAGCAGGGGGCTCCTACGAGCAGTACTTC	CAISDKAGGSYEQYF
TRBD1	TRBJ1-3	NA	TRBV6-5	TGTGCCAGCAGTTACTGGAGCCGACAGGGAGGAAACACCATATATTTT	CASSYWSRQGGNTIYF
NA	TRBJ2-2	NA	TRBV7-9	TGTGCCAGCAGCTTAAAATCGGGAGTCACCGGGGAGCTGTTTTTT	CASSLKSGVTGELFF
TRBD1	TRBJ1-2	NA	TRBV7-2	TGTGCCAGCAGCCCTGGACAGGGGAGGTTTGGCTACACCTTC	CASSPGQGRFGYTF
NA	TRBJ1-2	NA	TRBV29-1	TGCAGCGTTGGGCCGGACTTTGGCTACACCTTC	CSVGPDFGYTF
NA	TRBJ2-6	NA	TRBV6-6	TGTGCCAGCAGTTCGGCCCAGGGTTCTGGGGCCAACGTCCTGACTTTC	CASSSAQGSGANVLTF
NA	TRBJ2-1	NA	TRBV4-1	TGCGCCAGCAGCCAAGATCGGGTTGGAGGGGGCTTTGAGCAGTTCTTC	CASSQDRVGGGFEQFF
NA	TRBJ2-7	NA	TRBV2	TGTGCCAGCAGAGCGGAGTCCTACGAGCAGTACTTC	CASRAESYEQYF
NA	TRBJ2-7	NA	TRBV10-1	TGCGCCAGCAGGGCGGACTCCGGGGAGCAGTACTTC	CASRADSGEQYF
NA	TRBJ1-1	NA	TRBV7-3	TGTGCCAGCAGCTTATTTGCGCAAAACACTGAAGCTTTCTTT	CASSLFAQNTEAFF
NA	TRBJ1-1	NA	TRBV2	TGTGCCAGCATGGGGGCGCGGACTGAAGCTTTCTTT	CASMGARTEAFF
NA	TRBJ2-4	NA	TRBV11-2	TGTGCCAGCAGCTTAGGCCCCAGCTCCCAGAGGTCCTTGAACATTCAGTACTTC	CASSLGPSSQRSLNIQYF
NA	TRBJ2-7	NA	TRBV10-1	TGCGCCAGCAGTGGAGGCACTCGGTACGAGCAGTACTTC	CASSGGTRYEQYF
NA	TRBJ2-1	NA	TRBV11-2	TGTGCCAGCAGCACCTTACAGGCAGTCCTCCTGAATGAGCAGTTCTTC	CASSTLQAVLLNEQFF
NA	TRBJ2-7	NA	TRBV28	TGTGCCAGCAGTTCCGATCCGGGTCTCACCTACGAGCAGTACTTC	CASSSDPGLTYEQYF
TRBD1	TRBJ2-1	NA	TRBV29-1	TGCAGCGTTTTAGGACAGGGCCAGTTCTTC	CSVLGQGQFF
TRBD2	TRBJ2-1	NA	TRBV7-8	TGTGCCAGCCAGAGGGGACTAGCGGGGGGGAATGAGCAGTTCTTC	CASQRGLAGGNEQFF
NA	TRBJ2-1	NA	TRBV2	TGTGCCAGCCCTAAACTCCGGGAGAGGGGCTCCTACAATGAGCAGTTCTTC	CASPKLRERGSYNEQFF
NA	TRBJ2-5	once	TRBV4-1	TGCGCCAGCAGCCAAGACGGGGTAGGCCAAGAGACCCAGTACTTC	CASSQDGVGQETQYF
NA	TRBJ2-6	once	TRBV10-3	TGTGCCATCCGTTCTGGGGCCAACGTCCTGACTTTC	CAIRSGANVLTF
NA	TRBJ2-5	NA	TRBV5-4	TGTGCCAGCACCTTAGGGGGAGTGTACCAAGAGACCCAGTACTTC	CASTLGGVYQETQYF
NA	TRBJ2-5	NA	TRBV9	TGTGCCAGCAGCGGCGACAGAGACCAAGAGACCCAGTACTTC	CASSGDRDQETQYF
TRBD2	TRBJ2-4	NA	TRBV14	TGTGCCAGCAGCGCCCAGGGGGGACTAGCGGGGGGAGCCAAAAACATTCAGTACTTC	CASSAQGGLAGGAKNIQYF
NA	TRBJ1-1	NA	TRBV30	TGTGCCTGGACCTCGGGGGGCCTTAGGGGGAACACTGAAGCTTTCTTT	CAWTSGGLRGNTEAFF
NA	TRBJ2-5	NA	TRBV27	TGTGCCAGCAACCGGCGGGGACAAGAGACCCAGTACTTC	CASNRRGQETQYF
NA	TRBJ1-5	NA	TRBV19	TGTGCCAGTAACGGTGCTGGTATCGGCAATCAGCCCCAGCATTTT	CASNGAGIGNQPQHF
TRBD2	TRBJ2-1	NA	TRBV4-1	TGCGCCAGCAGCCAGGGAACTAGCGGGGGGTACAATGAGCAGTTCTTC	CASSQGTSGGYNEQFF
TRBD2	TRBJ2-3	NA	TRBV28	TGTGCCAGCAGTCCACTAGCGGGAGGGTCCGCAGATACGCAGTATTTT	CASSPLAGGSADTQYF
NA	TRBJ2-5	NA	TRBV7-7	TGTGCCAGCAGCCAGAGGTCGGGCCAAGAGACCCAGTACTTC	CASSQRSGQETQYF
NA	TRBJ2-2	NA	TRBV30	TGTGCCTGGAGACGGGGGTCGAACACCGGGGAGCTGTTTTTT	CAWRRGSNTGELFF
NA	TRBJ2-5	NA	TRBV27	TGTGCCAGCAGTTTATTTGCGGGCCGGGCGGAAGAGACCCAGTACTTC	CASSLFAGRAEETQYF
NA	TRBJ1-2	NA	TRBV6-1	TGTGCCATTAGCGAGCGGATCTATGGCTACACCTTC	CAISERIYGYTF
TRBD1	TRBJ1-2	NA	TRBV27	TGTGCCAGCAGTTTAGGGACAGGGTATTTGGGCTACACCTTC	CASSLGTGYLGYTF
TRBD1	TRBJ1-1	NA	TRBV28	TGTGCCAGCAGTCCGTTAGGGGGGAGCTGGGACAGTTCTGACACTGAAGCTTTCTTT	CASSPLGGSWDSSDTEAFF
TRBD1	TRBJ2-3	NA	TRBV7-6	TGTGCCAGCAGCGCTCGACAGGGCCTCACAGATACGCAGTATTTT	CASSARQGLTDTQYF
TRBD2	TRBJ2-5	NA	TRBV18	TGTGCCAGCTCACCCCTGACTAGCGGGGGGGCCAGAGAGACCCAGTACTTC	CASSPLTSGGARETQYF
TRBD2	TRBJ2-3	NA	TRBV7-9	TGTGCCAGCAGAAAGGGTTTAGGGACTATCACAGATACGCAGTATTTT	CASRKGLGTITDTQYF
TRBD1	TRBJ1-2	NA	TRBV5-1	TGCGCCAGCAGCGAGACAGGGGGCTATGGCTACACCTTC	CASSETGGYGYTF
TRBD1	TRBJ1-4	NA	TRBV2	TGTGCCAGCAGTGAAACAGGGGCTAATGAAAAACTGTTTTTT	CASSETGANEKLFF
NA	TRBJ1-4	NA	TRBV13	TGTGCCAGCAGCTTAATACAGAGTAATGAAAAACTGTTTTTT	CASSLIQSNEKLFF
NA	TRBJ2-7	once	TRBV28	TGTGCCAGCAGTCGACAGAACCACGAGCAGTACTTC	CASSRQNHEQYF
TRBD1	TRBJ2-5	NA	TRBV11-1	TGTGCCAGCAGCCCGTCAGGGGGCCTGGCCCAAGAGACCCAGTACTTC	CASSPSGGLAQETQYF
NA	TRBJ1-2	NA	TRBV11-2	TGTGCCAGCAGCTTAGATTCTTCGTTCTATGGCTACACCTTC	CASSLDSSFYGYTF
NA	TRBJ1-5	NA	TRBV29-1	TGCAGCGTTGTAGGGGGTCAGGGGCATCAGCCCCAGCATTTT	CSVVGGQGHQPQHF
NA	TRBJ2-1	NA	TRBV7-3	TGTGCCAGCAGCTTAAGTACTTCCAATGAGCAGTTCTTC	CASSLSTSNEQFF
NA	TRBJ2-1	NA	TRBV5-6	TGTGCCAGCTTTGGGGCAAGTTATGAGCAGTTCTTC	CASFGASYEQFF
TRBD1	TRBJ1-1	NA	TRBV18	TGTGCCAGCTCACCCGTGACAGGGGACATGGAAGCTTTCTTT	CASSPVTGDMEAFF